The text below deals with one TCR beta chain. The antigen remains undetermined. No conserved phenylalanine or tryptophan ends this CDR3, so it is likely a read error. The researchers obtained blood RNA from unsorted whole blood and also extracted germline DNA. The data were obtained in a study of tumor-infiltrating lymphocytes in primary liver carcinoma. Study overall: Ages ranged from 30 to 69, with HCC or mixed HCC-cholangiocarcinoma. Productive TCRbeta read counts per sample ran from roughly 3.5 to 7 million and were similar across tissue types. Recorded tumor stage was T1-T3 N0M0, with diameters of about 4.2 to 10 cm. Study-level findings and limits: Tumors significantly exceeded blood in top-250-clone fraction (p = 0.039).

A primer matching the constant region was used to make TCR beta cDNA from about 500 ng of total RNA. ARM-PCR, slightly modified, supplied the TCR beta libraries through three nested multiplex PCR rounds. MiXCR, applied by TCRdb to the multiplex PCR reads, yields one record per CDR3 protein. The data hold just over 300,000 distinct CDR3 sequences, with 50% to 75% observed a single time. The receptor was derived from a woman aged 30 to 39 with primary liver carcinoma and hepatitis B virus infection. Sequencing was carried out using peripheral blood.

The DNA for the CDR3 is TGTGCCAGCAACTTAGGCATGAAGACCCAGTACCTC. Translation: CASNLGMKTQYL. The gene calls are TRBV11-2 and TRBJ2-5; no reliable D call. Germline loops: CDR1 SGHAT, CDR2 FQNNGV. CDR3 size: 12 residues.